The source of this TCR beta chain is a study of blood T cell repertoires in COVID-19. The wider study: The United States, Italy and Spain were the sources of the acute and convalescent COVID-19 samples.

Clones were sequenced by immunoSEQ multiplex PCR, and TCRdb holds only the in-frame ones, with some missing. The sample consists of approximately 260,000 clones, around nine tenths of them appearing once. This CDR3 spans 14 amino acids. CDR1 and CDR2 from the germline V gene are LGHDT and YNNKEL (reference sequence). J lost 2 bases, V lost 6 bases, and 3 bases had no gene match. This clonotype originated in a man over 45 with acute or convalescent COVID-19. The chain has TRBV3-1 (or the pseudogene TRBV3-2) and TRBJ2-2, with TRBD2 matching over 7 bases. The sequencing input was peripheral blood. The CDR3 region is CASRLAYNTGELFF. The DNA of the CDR3 is TGTGCCAGCAGACTAGCGTACAACACCGGGGAGCTGTTTTTT.